This paragraph reports one TCR beta chain. With V trimmed by 5 bases and J by 7 bases, 7 bases remained unmatched. Germline CDR1 PRHDT, CDR2 FYEKMQ (reference sequence). The CDR3 runs 16 residues. TCRdb fed the reads into MiXCR, producing one record per CDR3 protein. The sample has about 680,000 distinct CDR3 sequences; more than 20% are singletons. The data belong to a study of T cell repertoires in cytomegalovirus infection. About the research overall: An indication of both CMV infection and matching HLA type came from public TCR beta signatures.

The sample was CD8+ T cells from PBMCs. The genes are TRBV13 and TRBJ2-1; 14 bases match TRBD2. This receptor was identified in a human donor in good health (CMV status not recorded). Some clones in this sample may be carry-over from other donors' samples. In nucleotides, the CDR3 is TGTGCCAGCAGCCAGGGACTAGCGGGGGTGGGGAATGAGCAGTTCTTC. It encodes CASSQGLAGVGNEQFF.